Below are 13 T cell receptor beta chains sequenced from a single sample in a study of T cells after yellow fever vaccination. Using its own MiXCR run on the 5' RACE reads, TCRdb lists one record per CDR3 protein. This sample carries around 88,000 distinct CDR3 sequences, 13% of them seen once, and the ten largest clones take 20% to 25%. The source was CD8+ T cells not binding an NS4B(214-222) dextramer, sorted from PBMCs, collected roughly 20 days after the first yellow fever vaccination. These receptors came from a man in his late teens or twenties who received the YFV17D yellow fever vaccine.

V gene TRBV5-1 combines with J gene TRBJ2-7; 7 bases are a match to TRBD1. V dropped 3 bases and J dropped 6; count of bases not matched to a gene: 9. The CDR3 is 14 amino acids. CDR1 and CDR2 from the germline V gene are SGHRS and YFSETQ. CDR3 loop: CASSSEGAQSEQYV. CDR3 bases: TGCGCCAGCAGCTCAGAGGGGGCACAAAGCGAGCAGTACGTC.

The genes are TRBV6-1 and TRBJ2-1, with 9 bases that match TRBD1. This CDR3 has 14 amino acids. Germline V gene sequence: CDR1 MNHNS, CDR2 SASEGT. V shed 4 bases, J shed 9 bases, and the junction held 7 bases outside the gene matches. The CDR3 loop is CASSVLGQGVEQFF. CDR3 DNA: TGTGCCAGCAGTGTCTTGGGACAGGGAGTTGAGCAGTTCTTC.

This clonotype turned up a few times. The chain employs TRBV5-1 and TRBJ2-7, with TRBD2 identical over 10 bases. Germline V lookup: CDR1 SGHRS, CDR2 YFSETQ. The CDR3 has 13 amino acids. The J segment lost 2 bases and the V segment lost 7 bases, leaving 3 bases of the junction unmatched. This CDR3 reads CASRTSGTYEQYF. CDR3 nucleotide sequence: TGCGCCAGCCGGACTAGCGGTACCTACGAGCAGTACTTC.

In its sample, this clonotype was seen a few times. This rearrangement joins TRBV20-1 to TRBJ1-2; D is ambiguous. The ends were cut back, 0 bases at V and 2 bases at J, with 13 bases in the middle. Germline V gene lookup returns CDR1 DFQATT and CDR2 SNEGSKA (reference sequence). The CDR3 is made up of 15 amino acids. CDR3: CSAREAVRPNYGYTF. In nucleotides, the CDR3 is TGCAGTGCTAGAGAAGCGGTCAGGCCCAACTATGGCTACACCTTC.

This clonotype appeared a few times. This chain links TRBV10-3 with TRBJ1-6; tentative D call: TRBD1 (6 bases). V was clipped by 6 bases and J by 7 bases, with 13 bases between them. The CDR3 extends over 14 amino acids. Per the germline V gene, CDR1 is ENHRY and CDR2 is SYGVKD. The DNA for the CDR3 is TGTGCCATCAGGGAGACAGGAGGCAATTCACCCCTCCACTTT. Translated: CAIRETGGNSPLHF.

This sequence joins TRBV9 and TRBJ1-5; a possible D gene is TRBD1 (6 bases). Trimming left V 4 bases short and J 1 base short, with 12 bases between. This CDR3 is 15 amino acids long. Germline CDR1 SGDLS, CDR2 YYNGEE. The chain's CDR3 is CASSPQGFSNQPQHF. As DNA, the CDR3 is TGTGCCAGCAGCCCCCAGGGGTTCAGCAATCAGCCCCAGCATTTT.

The chain employs TRBV12-3 or TRBV12-4 and TRBJ2-7, with D perhaps TRBD1 (5 bases). V dropped 6 bases and J dropped 3 bases, with 9 bases sitting between them. The CDR3 extends over 12 amino acids. This CDR3 reads CASRDTIYEQYF. As DNA, the CDR3 is TGTGCCAGCAGGGACACTATCTACGAGCAGTACTTC.

This clonotype appeared a few times. The chain employs TRBV27 and TRBJ2-1, with TRBD2 matching 8 bases. The CDR3 is 17 residues long. CDR1 MNHEY and CDR2 SMNVEV come from the germline V gene (reference sequence). V trimming: 5 bases; J trimming: 8 bases; junction bases outside the gene matches: 17. The CDR3 nucleotides are TGTGCCAGCAGTATTGGGCCCGGGGGGGCCGGTGGCGATGAGCAGTTCTTC. This encodes CASSIGPGGAGGDEQFF.

Many counts were recorded for this clonotype. The chain employs TRBV9 and TRBJ1-2; possibly TRBD1 for D (6 bases). The CDR3 has 15 amino acids. Per the germline V gene, CDR1 is SGDLS and CDR2 is YYNGEE. Trimming stripped 3 bases from V and 1 base from J, with 13 bases between. The CDR3 region has the DNA TGTGCCAGCAGCGCGGACAGCTCTGTTAACTATGGCTACACCTTC. Its translation: CASSADSSVNYGYTF.

This clonotype was detected many times. This chain joins TRBV6-1 and TRBJ2-7; 7 bases match TRBD1. Trimming at V came to 1 base and at J to 0 bases, leaving 6 bases not matched to a gene. This CDR3 region has 16 residues. The V gene's germline CDR1 is MNHNS and CDR2 SASEGT. The CDR3 DNA follows: TGTGCCAGCAGTGAAGAGGCAGGGGACAGCTCCTACGAGCAGTACTTC. Its translation is CASSEEAGDSSYEQYF.

This clonotype was observed a handful of times. The chain combines TRBV4-3 with TRBJ2-1, with 7 bases lining up with TRBD1. The CDR3 length is 14 residues. The V gene's germline CDR1 is LGHNA and CDR2 YSLEER. Trimming took 5 bases from V and 6 from J; bases not matched to a gene: 7. The CDR3 DNA follows: TGCGCCAGCAGCGTAAGGGGGCTCGGCAATGAGCAGTTCTTC. Translating gives CASSVRGLGNEQFF.

The table lists this clonotype with a few counts. The chain has TRBV24-1 and TRBJ2-1; 9 bases agree with TRBD2. Germline V gene lookup returns CDR1 KGHDR and CDR2 SFDVKD. This CDR3 is 15 amino acids long. V lost 1 base to trimming and J lost 9 bases; unmatched junction nucleotides: 6. The CDR3 DNA reads TGTGCCACCAGTGATTTAGCGGGGGGACCTAGTGAGCAGTTCTTC. This codes for CATSDLAGGPSEQFF.

This clonotype was counted a few times. V and J are TRBV10-3 and TRBJ2-7, with 7 bases lining up with TRBD1. CDR1 is ENHRY and CDR2 is SYGVKD in the germline V gene. V lost 8 bases to trimming and J lost 0 bases; unmatched junction nucleotides: 13. CDR3 length: 16 amino acids. As DNA, the CDR3 is TGTGCCATCCACCCGACAGGGTCCTTGATCTCCTACGAGCAGTACTTC. Its translation is CAIHPTGSLISYEQYF.